This TCR beta chain was captured by sequencing in a study of T cell responses to AZD1222 COVID-19 vaccine. The method was immunoSEQ multiplex PCR; TCRdb's version includes in-frame clones alone and lacks a portion of them. There are 170,000 or so clones in the sample; roughly 90% occur only once, and 2.5% to 3% lies in the top ten. CDR1 SNHLY and CDR2 FYNNEI come from the germline V gene. The length of the CDR3 is 15 residues. Trimming left V 4 bases short and J 4 bases short, with 15 bases between. Sample: peripheral blood, taken on day 0 of AZD1222 vaccination. The sequence derives from an adult in good health. The V gene is TRBV2, the J gene TRBJ2-3, with D unclear. CDR3 bases: TGTGCCAGCAGTGCCTCTCTATTCGTCCCAGATACGCAGTATTTT. This translates into CASSASLFVPDTQYF.